This T cell receptor (beta chain) was observed in a study of blood T cell repertoires in COVID-19. Whole-study context: Acute and convalescent COVID-19 specimens originated in the United States, Italy and Spain. T cells, B-cell-depleted T cells, or PBMCs supplied cDNA or gDNA.

In Seattle, patients joined the study during active infection and were tracked longitudinally. Study processing details: The authors estimated nucleated cell counts from reference gene primer amplification. The table came from immunoSEQ multiplex PCR; TCRdb's copy has only in-frame clones and leaves some out. V and J calls and clone size are copied from that table; D and trimming were computed from the DNA. The data contain fewer than 450,000 clones, around 87% of them singletons. The source material was peripheral blood. The receptor was isolated from a woman aged 45-65 years with COVID-19, enrolled during active disease.

The CDR3 DNA follows: TGTGCTAGTGGTTCCAGGGCCTCCTACGAGCAGTACTTC. Its translation: CASGSRASYEQYF. The rearrangement links TRBV12-5 to TRBJ2-7, with D possibly matching TRBD1 (5 bases). V lost 4 bases to trimming and J lost 0 bases, with 7 bases between them. Per germline, CDR1 LGHNT and CDR2 FRNRAP. The CDR3 has 13 amino acids.